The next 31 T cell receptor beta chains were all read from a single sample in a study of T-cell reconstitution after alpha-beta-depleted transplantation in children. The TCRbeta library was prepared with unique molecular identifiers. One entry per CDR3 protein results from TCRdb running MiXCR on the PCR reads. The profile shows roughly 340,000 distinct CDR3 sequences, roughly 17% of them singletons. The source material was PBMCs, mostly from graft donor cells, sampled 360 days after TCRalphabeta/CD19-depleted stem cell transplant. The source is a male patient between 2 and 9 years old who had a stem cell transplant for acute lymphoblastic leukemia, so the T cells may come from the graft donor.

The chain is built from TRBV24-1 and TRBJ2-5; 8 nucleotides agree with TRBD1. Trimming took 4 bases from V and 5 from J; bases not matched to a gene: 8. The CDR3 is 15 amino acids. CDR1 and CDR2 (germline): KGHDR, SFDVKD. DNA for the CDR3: TGTGCCACCAGTGACTCCGACAGGGGCGGGGAGACCCAGTACTTC. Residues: CATSDSDRGGETQYF.

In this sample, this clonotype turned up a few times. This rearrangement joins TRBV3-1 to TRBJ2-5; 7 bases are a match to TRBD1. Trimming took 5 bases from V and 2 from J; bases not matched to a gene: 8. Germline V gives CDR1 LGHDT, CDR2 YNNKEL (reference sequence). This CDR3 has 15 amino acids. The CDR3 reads CASSVIPGQQETQYF. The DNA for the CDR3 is TGTGCCAGCAGCGTCATACCGGGACAGCAAGAGACCCAGTACTTC.

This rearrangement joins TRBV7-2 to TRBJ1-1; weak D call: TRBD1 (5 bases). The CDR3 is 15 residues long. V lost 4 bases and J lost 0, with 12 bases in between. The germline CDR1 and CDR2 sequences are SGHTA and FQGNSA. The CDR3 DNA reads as TGTGCCAGCAGCTCAGGGTTGGTGATGAACACTGAAGCTTTCTTT. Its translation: CASSSGLVMNTEAFF.

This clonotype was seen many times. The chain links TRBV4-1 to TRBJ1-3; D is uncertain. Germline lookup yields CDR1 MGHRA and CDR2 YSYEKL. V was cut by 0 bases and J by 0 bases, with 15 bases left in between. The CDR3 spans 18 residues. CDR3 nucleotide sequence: TGCGCCAGCAGCCAAGATATAATCTCTCTCCTCTCTGGAAACACCATATATTTT. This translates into CASSQDIISLLSGNTIYF.

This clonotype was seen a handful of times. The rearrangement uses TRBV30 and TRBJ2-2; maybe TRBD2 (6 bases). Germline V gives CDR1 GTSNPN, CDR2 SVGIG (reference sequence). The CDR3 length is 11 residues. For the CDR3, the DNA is TGTGCGGGGGGAAACACCGGGGAGCTGTTTTTT. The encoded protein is CAGGNTGELFF.

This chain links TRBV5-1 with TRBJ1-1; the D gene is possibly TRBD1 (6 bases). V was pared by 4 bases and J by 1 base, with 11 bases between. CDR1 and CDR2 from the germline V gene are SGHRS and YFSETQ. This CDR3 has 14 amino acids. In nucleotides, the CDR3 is TGCGCCAGCAGCGCGGGGACACAGAACACTGAAGCTTTCTTT. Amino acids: CASSAGTQNTEAFF.

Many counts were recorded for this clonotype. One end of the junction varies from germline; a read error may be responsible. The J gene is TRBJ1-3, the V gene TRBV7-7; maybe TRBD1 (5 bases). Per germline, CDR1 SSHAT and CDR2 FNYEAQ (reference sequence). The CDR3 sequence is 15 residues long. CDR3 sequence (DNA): TGTGCTAGCAGCCAAGACAGCTCCTCTGGAAACACCATATATTTT. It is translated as CASSQDSSSGNTIYF.

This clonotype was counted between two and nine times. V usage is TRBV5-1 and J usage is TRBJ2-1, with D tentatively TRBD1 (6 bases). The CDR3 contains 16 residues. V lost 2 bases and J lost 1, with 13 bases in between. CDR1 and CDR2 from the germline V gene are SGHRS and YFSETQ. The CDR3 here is CASSFRQAASYNEQFF. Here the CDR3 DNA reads TGCGCCAGCAGCTTCCGACAGGCCGCGTCCTACAATGAGCAGTTCTTC.

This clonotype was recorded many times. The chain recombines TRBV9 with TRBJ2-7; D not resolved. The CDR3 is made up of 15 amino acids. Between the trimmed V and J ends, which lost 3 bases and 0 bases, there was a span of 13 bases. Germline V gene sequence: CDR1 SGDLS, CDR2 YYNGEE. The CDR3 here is CASSAGFPSSYEQYF. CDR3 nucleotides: TGTGCCAGCAGCGCGGGTTTTCCAAGCTCCTACGAGCAGTACTTC.

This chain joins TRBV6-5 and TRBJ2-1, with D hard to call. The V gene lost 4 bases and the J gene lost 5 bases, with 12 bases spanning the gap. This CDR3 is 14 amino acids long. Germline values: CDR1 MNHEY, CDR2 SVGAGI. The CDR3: CASSSAVLNNEQFF. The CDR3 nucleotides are TGTGCCAGCAGTTCTGCTGTACTGAACAATGAGCAGTTCTTC.

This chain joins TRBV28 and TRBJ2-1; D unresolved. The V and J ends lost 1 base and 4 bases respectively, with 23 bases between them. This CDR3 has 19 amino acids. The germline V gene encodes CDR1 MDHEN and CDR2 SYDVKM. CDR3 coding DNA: TGTGCCAGCAGTTTATTCCAGGTTCCTAGTCTGGGATCTTACAATGAGCAGTTCTTC. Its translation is CASSLFQVPSLGSYNEQFF.

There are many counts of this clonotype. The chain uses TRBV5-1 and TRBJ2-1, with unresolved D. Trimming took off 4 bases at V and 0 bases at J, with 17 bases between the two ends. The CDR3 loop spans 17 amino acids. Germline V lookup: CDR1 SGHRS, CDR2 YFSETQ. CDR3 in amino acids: CASSPKLPLSSYNEQFF. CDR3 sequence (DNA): TGCGCCAGCAGCCCGAAGCTTCCCCTTAGCTCCTACAATGAGCAGTTCTTC.

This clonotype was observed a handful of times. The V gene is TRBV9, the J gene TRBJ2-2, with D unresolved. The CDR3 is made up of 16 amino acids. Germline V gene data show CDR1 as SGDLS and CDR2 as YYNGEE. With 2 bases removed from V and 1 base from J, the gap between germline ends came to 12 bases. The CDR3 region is CASSVVAAQNTGELFF. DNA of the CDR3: TGTGCCAGCAGCGTGGTGGCTGCCCAGAACACCGGGGAGCTGTTTTTT.

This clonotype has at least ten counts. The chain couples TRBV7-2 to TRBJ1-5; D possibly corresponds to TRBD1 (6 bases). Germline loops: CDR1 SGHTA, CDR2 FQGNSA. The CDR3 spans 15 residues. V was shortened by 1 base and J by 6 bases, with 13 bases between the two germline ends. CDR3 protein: CASSLVQGLGQPQHF. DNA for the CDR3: TGTGCCAGCAGCTTAGTTCAGGGGTTGGGTCAGCCCCAGCATTTT.

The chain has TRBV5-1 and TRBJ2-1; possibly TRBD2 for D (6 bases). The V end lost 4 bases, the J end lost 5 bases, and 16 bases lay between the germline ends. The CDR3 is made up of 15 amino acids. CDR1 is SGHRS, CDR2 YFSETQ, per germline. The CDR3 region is CASSLLALGDNEQFF. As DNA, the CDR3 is TGCGCCAGCAGCCTGCTAGCGCTTGGAGACAATGAGCAGTTCTTC. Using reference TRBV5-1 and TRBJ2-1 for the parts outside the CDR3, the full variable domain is KAGVTQTPRYLIKTRGQQVTLSCSPISGHRSVSWYQQTPGQGLQFLFEYFSETQRNKGNFPGRFSGRQFSNSRSEMNVSTLELGDSALYLCASSLLALGDNEQFFGPGTRLTVL.

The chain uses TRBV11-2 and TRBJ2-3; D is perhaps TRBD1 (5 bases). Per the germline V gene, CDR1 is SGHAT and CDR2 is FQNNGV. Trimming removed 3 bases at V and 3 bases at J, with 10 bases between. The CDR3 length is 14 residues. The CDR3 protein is CASSFLGVTDTQYF. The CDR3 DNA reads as TGTGCCAGCAGCTTTCTAGGGGTGACAGATACGCAGTATTTT. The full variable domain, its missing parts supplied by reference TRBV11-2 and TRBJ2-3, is EAGVAQSPRYKIIEKRQSVAFWCNPISGHATLYWYQQILGQGPKLLIQFQNNGVVDDSQLPKDRFSAERLKGVDSTLKIQPAKLEDSAVYLCASSFLGVTDTQYFGPGTRLTVL.

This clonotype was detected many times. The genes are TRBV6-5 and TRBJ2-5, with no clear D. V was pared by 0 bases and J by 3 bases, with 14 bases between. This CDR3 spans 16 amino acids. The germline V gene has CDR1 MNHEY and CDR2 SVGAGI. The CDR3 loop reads CASSYSDRDSKETQYF. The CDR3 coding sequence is TGTGCCAGCAGTTACTCGGACCGAGACTCGAAAGAGACCCAGTACTTC.

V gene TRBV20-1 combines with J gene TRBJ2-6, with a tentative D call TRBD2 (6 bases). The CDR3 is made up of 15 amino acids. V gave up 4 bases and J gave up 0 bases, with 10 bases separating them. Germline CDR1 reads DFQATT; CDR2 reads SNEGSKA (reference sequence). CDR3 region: CSATAGTSGANVLTF. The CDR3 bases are TGCAGTGCTACCGCGGGGACCTCTGGGGCCAACGTCCTGACTTTC.

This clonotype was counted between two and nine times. Here the CDR3 reads CASSRTGLTVGTDTQYF. CDR3 DNA sequence: TGCGCCAGCAGCCGTACGGGACTTACGGTCGGTACAGATACGCAGTATTTT. The chain uses TRBV4-3 and TRBJ2-3, with D possibly being TRBD2 (6 bases). There are 17 residues in the CDR3. Germline CDR1 is LGHNA and CDR2 is YSLEER. V dropped 4 bases and J dropped 3 bases, with 20 bases sitting between them.

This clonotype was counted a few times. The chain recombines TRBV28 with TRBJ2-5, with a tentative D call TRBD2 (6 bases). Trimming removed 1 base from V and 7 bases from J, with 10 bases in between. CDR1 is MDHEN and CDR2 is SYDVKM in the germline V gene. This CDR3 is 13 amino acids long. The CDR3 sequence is CASSLFAGGTQYF. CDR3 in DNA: TGTGCCAGCAGTTTATTTGCCGGGGGGACCCAGTACTTC.

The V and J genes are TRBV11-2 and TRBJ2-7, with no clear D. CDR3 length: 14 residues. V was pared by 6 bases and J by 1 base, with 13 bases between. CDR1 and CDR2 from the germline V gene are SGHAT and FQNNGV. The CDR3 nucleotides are TGTGCCAGCAGGACTCTTAGGGATTCCTACGAGCAGTACTTC. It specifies CASRTLRDSYEQYF.

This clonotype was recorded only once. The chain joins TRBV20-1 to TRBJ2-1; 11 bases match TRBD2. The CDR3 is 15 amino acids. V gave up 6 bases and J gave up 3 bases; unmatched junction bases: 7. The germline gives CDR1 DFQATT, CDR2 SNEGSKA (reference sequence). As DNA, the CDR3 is TGCAGTGCCGGACCCGGGACTAGCGGCTACAATGAGCAGTTCTTC. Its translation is CSAGPGTSGYNEQFF.

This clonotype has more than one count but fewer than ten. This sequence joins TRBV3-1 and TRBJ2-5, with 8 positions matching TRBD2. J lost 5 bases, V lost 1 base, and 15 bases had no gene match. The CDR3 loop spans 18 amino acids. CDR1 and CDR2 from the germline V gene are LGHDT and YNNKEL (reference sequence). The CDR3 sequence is CASSQVRLIAGLVETQYF. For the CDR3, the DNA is TGTGCCAGCAGCCAAGTGAGATTAATAGCGGGATTGGTCGAGACCCAGTACTTC.

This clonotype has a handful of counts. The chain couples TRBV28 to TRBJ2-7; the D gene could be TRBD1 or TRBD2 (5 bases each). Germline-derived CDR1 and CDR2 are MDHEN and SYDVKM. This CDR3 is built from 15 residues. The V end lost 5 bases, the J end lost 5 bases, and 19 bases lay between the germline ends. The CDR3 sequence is CASSPSPGLGNEQYF. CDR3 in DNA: TGTGCCAGCAGTCCCTCCCCGGGGCTTGGGAACGAGCAGTACTTC.

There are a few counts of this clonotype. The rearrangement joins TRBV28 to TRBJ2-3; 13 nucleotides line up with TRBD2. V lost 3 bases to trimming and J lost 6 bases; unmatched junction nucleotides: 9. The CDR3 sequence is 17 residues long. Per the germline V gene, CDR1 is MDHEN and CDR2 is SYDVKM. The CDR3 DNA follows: TGTGCCAGCAGTTTTTTCGGACTAGCGGGAGCCGTGGATACGCAGTATTTT. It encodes CASSFFGLAGAVDTQYF.

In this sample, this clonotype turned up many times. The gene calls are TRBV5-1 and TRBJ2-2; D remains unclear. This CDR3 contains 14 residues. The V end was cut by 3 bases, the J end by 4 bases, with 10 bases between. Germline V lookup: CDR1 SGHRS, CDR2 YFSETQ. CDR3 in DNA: TGCGCCAGCAGCTATAGGGTTTCCACCGGGGAGCTGTTTTTT. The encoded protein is CASSYRVSTGELFF.

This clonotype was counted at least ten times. The CDR3 sequence is CASTNTGYNTEAFF. The CDR3 DNA sequence: TGTGCCAGCACTAATACAGGGTACAACACTGAAGCTTTCTTT. The genes are TRBV2 and TRBJ1-1, with D perhaps TRBD1 (6 bases). The CDR3 runs 14 residues. Germline CDR1 SNHLY, CDR2 FYNNEI. V shed 7 bases and J shed 2 bases, with 14 bases lying between them.

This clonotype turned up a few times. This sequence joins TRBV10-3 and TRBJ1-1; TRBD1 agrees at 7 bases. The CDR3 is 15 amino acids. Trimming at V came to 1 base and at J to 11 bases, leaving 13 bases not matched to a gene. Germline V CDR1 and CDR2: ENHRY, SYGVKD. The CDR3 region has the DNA TGTGCCATCAGTGAGTTCGCCGGCACAGGGGATACGGCTTTCTTT. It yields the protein CAISEFAGTGDTAFF.

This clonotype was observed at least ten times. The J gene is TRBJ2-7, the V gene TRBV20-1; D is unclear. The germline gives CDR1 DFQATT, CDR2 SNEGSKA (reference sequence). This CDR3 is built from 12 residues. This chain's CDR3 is CSALSGPYEQYF. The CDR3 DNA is TGCAGCGCGTTATCGGGCCCCTACGAGCAGTACTTC.

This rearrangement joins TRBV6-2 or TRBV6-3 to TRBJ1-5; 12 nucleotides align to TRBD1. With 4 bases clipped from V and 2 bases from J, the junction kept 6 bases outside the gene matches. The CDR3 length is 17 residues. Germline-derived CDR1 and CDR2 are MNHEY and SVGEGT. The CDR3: CASSFGTGGVGNQPQHF. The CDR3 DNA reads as TGTGCCAGCAGTTTTGGGACAGGGGGCGTTGGCAATCAGCCCCAGCATTTT.

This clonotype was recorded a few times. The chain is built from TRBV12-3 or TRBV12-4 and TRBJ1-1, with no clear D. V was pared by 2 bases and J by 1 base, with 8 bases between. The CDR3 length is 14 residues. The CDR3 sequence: CASSLKWGNTEAFF. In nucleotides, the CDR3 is TGTGCCAGCAGTTTAAAATGGGGGAACACTGAAGCTTTCTTT.